The clone carrying this TCR beta chain was detected ten times or more. What it binds is unknown. The time point denotes: patch test 2, 6 weeks after DPC sensitization. The treatment is: therapeutic diphenylcyclopropenone sensitization with weekly scalp DPC. Unique molecular identifiers were linked by the library to individual cDNA molecules. TCRdb reprocessed the RACE reads via MiXCR and lists one record per CDR3 protein. This sample has about 50,000 distinct CDR3 sequences, with 9.5% to 10% found just once. This record comes from a study of human T cells and chemical hapten exposure. Study context: During the approximately 25-week study period, patients had diphenylcyclopropenone applied to the scalp every week. DPC at 0.01% went onto the upper back in patch tests, read at 6 days. Study conclusions and caveats: TCRs above 1 in 1000 frequency stayed constant with DPC sensitization.

Germline CDR1 reads LNHNV; CDR2 reads YYDKDF (reference sequence). The CDR3 runs to 16 residues. Trimming stripped 1 base from V and 8 bases from J, with 20 bases between. Sequenced material: whole blood, taken in connection with sensitization to the hapten diphenylcyclopropenone (DPC). The receptor was isolated from a woman aged 45-65 years with alopecia areata. Some clones in this sample may be carry-over from other donors' samples. The rearrangement links TRBV15 to TRBJ1-2, with a weak D call TRBD1 (5 bases). The CDR3 nucleotides read TGTGCCACCAGCAGAGTGAGGCAGGGAGTAGCTAGCGGCTACACCTTC. It translates to CATSRVRQGVASGYTF.